A selection of T cell receptor beta chains follows, all from one sample in a study of blood T cell repertoires in COVID-19. Method: immunoSEQ multiplex PCR; TCRdb's copy keeps in-frame clones and lacks some. The table records 190,000 or so clones, about 83% of them present only once. Sequenced material: peripheral blood. Receptor source: a man aged 55 to 70 who had recovered from COVID-19. The CDR3 runs from the conserved cysteine through the conserved F or W. The order of the fields is D gene, clone size, J gene, V gene, CDR3 DNA, CDR3 protein. D genes are given only for firm matches. Rows may omit the clone size; those that give it use once, few, many or a size class.

TRBD2,-,TRBJ2-5,TRBV10-3,TGTGCCATCAAGCGGGGGGCTGTCCAAGAGACCCAGTACTTC,CAIKRGAVQETQYF
-,-,TRBJ2-2,TRBV25-1,TGTGCCAGCAGTGAATTGGTTAATTCAAGAGTCACCGGGGAGCTGTTTTTT,CASSELVNSRVTGELFF
TRBD1,-,TRBJ1-2,TRBV19,TGTGCCAGTGGGACAGGGAGCTATGGCTACACCTTC,CASGTGSYGYTF
TRBD2,few,TRBJ2-3,TRBV6-4,TGTGCCAGCAGTGACCGAGCGGGGGGGCCAGATACGCAGTATTTT,CASSDRAGGPDTQYF
TRBD1,-,TRBJ1-5,TRBV19,TGTGCCAGTACCCAGGGGGGCAACCAGCCCCAGCATTTT,CASTQGGNQPQHF
TRBD2,-,TRBJ2-3,TRBV27,TGTGCCAGCGCCCGGGCGGGGGGGACAGATACGCAGTATTTT,CASARAGGTDTQYF
TRBD1,-,TRBJ1-6,TRBV4-2,TGTGCCAGCAGCCCTCCGGGACAGGGTCGTTGGAATTCACCCCTCCACTTT,CASSPPGQGRWNSPLHF
-,-,TRBJ1-4,TRBV19,TGTGCCAGTATCGGAGGGGTCAACGAAAAACTGTTTTTT,CASIGGVNEKLFF
-,-,TRBJ2-2,TRBV7-9,TGTGCCACTTTCCTGGACGTAACAGGCGGGGAGCTGTTTTTT,CATFLDVTGGELFF
TRBD1,-,TRBJ1-4,TRBV3-1/TRBV3-2,TGTGCCAGCAGCCAAGGCCCAGGGGGCGCCTTGGAAAAACTGTTTTTT,CASSQGPGGALEKLFF
TRBD1,-,TRBJ1-6,TRBV4-1,TGCGCCAGCAGCCAAGATACAGGGGGCTCCTATAATTCACCCCTCCACTTT,CASSQDTGGSYNSPLHF
TRBD2,-,TRBJ2-5,TRBV7-2,TGTGCCAGCAGCTTACTGGCGGGGGGCCCGAAGGAAGAGACCCAGTACTTC,CASSLLAGGPKEETQYF
TRBD1,-,TRBJ1-5,TRBV19,TGTGCCAGTAGTAGTCAAAGGGACAGTATCGGGTTGAGTCAGCCCCAGCATTTT,CASSSQRDSIGLSQPQHF
-,-,TRBJ1-6,TRBV19,TGTGCCAGTAGTATATTCCAGGGGAGCTCCTATAATTCACCCCTCCACTTT,CASSIFQGSSYNSPLHF
-,-,TRBJ2-1,TRBV5-1,TGCGCCAGCAGCTTGAGATGGGCTTCGAGCTCCTACAATGAGCAGTTCTTC,CASSLRWASSSYNEQFF
TRBD2,-,TRBJ2-1,TRBV11-2,TGTGCCAGCAGCTTAGGGCGGGAGTCCTACAATGAGCAGTTCTTC,CASSLGRESYNEQFF
TRBD2,-,TRBJ2-3,TRBV24-1,TGTGCCACCAGTGATTCGTTCGGGGGGGGAGGAGATACGCAGTATTTT,CATSDSFGGGGDTQYF
TRBD2,once,TRBJ2-3,TRBV18,TGTGCCAGCTCACCCAGCCCAGCGGGGGGCCGCGATACGCAGTATTTT,CASSPSPAGGRDTQYF
TRBD2,once,TRBJ2-5,TRBV10-3,TGTGCCATCAGTGAGGGCGGGAGGAGGGGAGAGACCCAGTACTTC,CAISEGGRRGETQYF
TRBD2,-,TRBJ2-3,TRBV7-8,TGTGCCAGCAGCTTACCCGGGAGGGGAGATACGCAGTATTTT,CASSLPGRGDTQYF
TRBD1,many,TRBJ2-6,TRBV7-6,TGTGCCAGCAGCTTGTGGTCAGGGGGTAACTCTGGGGCCAACGTCCTGACTTTC,CASSLWSGGNSGANVLTF
TRBD1,few,TRBJ1-1,TRBV29-1,TGCAGCGTTTACAGGGGAAAAGCTTTCTTT,CSVYRGKAFF
TRBD1,-,TRBJ2-3,TRBV7-2,TGTGCCAGCACCCGGACAGGGGGATACACAGATACGCAGTATTTT,CASTRTGGYTDTQYF
TRBD2,-,TRBJ2-3,TRBV18,TGTGCCAGCTCACCACCGAGCGGGGGAGCCCACACAGATACGCAGTATTTT,CASSPPSGGAHTDTQYF
-,-,TRBJ2-5,TRBV11-3,TGTGCCAGCAGCTTCGAGGCCCAAGAGACCCAGTACTTC,CASSFEAQETQYF
TRBD2,-,TRBJ2-5,TRBV5-1,TGCGCCAGCAGCGAAGGGAGCGGGGTTTTGGAGACCCAGTACTTC,CASSEGSGVLETQYF
-,-,TRBJ1-1,TRBV14,TGTGCCAGCAGCCAATGGGGGACTACTGAAGCTTTCTTT,CASSQWGTTEAFF
TRBD1,-,TRBJ1-2,TRBV27,TGTGCCAGCAGTTTATCTGGGACAGGGACAGGGTATGGCTACACCTTC,CASSLSGTGTGYGYTF
TRBD1,-,TRBJ2-7,TRBV5-1,TGCGCCAGTAGGCCCGGGACAGGGGGGAACGAGCAGTACTTC,CASRPGTGGNEQYF
TRBD1,-,TRBJ2-7,TRBV19,TGTGCCAGTAGTCTTACCCGGGACAGGGGGTACGAGCAGTACTTC,CASSLTRDRGYEQYF
TRBD1,-,TRBJ1-4,TRBV19,TGTGCCAGTAGGATGACAGGGGAGGTTGAAAAACTGTTTTTT,CASRMTGEVEKLFF
-,many,TRBJ2-7,TRBV10-2,TGCGCCAGCAGTGAGAAAATCGGCGGAGGCGGTTACGAGCAGTACTTC,CASSEKIGGGGYEQYF
-,-,TRBJ2-1,TRBV11-2,TGTGCCAGCAGCTTATTAGGAGGGCCAACGAATGAGCAGTTCTTC,CASSLLGGPTNEQFF
TRBD1,-,TRBJ1-5,TRBV3-1/TRBV3-2,TGTGCCAGCAGCCAGGTACAGGGGGCCAATCAGCCCCAGCATTTT,CASSQVQGANQPQHF
TRBD1,-,TRBJ1-2,TRBV5-4,TGTGCCAGCAACCTACAGGGGGTAGTAGGAGGCTACACCTTC,CASNLQGVVGGYTF
-,-,TRBJ1-1,TRBV9,TGTGCCAGCAGCGTAGGGATCGCAGGGAACACTGAAGCTTTCTTT,CASSVGIAGNTEAFF
TRBD2,-,TRBJ2-3,TRBV9,TGTGCCAGCAGCGTCAGTGGTACTAGCGGCACAGATACGCAGTATTTT,CASSVSGTSGTDTQYF
-,-,TRBJ1-5,TRBV30,TGTGCCTGGAGTCCGCCCGGGAATCAGCCCCAGCATTTT,CAWSPPGNQPQHF
TRBD2,-,TRBJ2-1,TRBV5-1,TGCGCCAGCAGCTCGGGGAGCGGGAGAAATGAGCAGTTCTTC,CASSSGSGRNEQFF
-,-,TRBJ1-2,TRBV19,TGTGCCAGTAGCCCCCGAGGATATGGCTACACCTTC,CASSPRGYGYTF
-,-,TRBJ2-3,TRBV9,TGTGCCAGCAGCGCACAAGTTAGCCTTGGCCTCACAGATACGCAGTATTTT,CASSAQVSLGLTDTQYF
-,-,TRBJ1-1,TRBV5-1,TGCGCCAGCAGCTTCGACGATGGAGGGATGCGGAACACTGAAGCTTTCTTT,CASSFDDGGMRNTEAFF
-,-,TRBJ2-7,TRBV20-1,TGCAGTGCACAGGGCCCGGGCGAGCAGTACTTC,CSAQGPGEQYF
TRBD2,-,TRBJ2-1,TRBV2,TGTGCCAGCACCAACGGGGGGAGCTACAATGAGCAGTTCTTC,CASTNGGSYNEQFF
-,-,TRBJ2-2,TRBV24-1,TGTGCCACCAGTGACAACAGACTAAGTACCGGGGAGCTGTTTTTT,CATSDNRLSTGELFF
-,once,TRBJ2-6,TRBV28,TGTGCCAGCATACCCGGAGCGTCAGGGGCCAACGTCCTGACTTTC,CASIPGASGANVLTF